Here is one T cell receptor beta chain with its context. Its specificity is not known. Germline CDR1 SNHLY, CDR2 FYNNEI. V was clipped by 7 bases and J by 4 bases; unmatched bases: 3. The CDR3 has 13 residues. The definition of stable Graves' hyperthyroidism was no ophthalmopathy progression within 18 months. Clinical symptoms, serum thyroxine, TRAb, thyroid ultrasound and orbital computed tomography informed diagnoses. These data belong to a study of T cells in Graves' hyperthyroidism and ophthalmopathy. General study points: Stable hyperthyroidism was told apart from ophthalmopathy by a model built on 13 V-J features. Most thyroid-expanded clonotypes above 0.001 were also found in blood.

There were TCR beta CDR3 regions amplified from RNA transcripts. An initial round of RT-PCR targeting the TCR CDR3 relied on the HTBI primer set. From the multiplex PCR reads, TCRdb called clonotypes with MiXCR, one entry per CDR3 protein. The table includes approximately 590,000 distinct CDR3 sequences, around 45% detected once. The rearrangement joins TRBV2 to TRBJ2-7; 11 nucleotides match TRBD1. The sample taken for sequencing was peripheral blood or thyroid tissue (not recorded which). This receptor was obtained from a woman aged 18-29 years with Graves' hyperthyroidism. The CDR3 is CASTGTGGYEQYF. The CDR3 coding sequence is TGTGCCAGCACCGGGACAGGGGGGTACGAGCAGTACTTC.